These 8 T cell receptor beta chains were sequenced from one sample in a study of T cells in Graves' hyperthyroidism and ophthalmopathy. Regions amplified from RNA transcripts were the TCR beta CDR3 regions. A first-round RT-PCR of the TCR CDR3 used the HTBI primer set. One entry per CDR3 protein results from TCRdb running MiXCR on the multiplex PCR reads. The table has roughly 250,000 distinct CDR3 sequences, roughly 15% seen once. The sequencing sample was made of blood. These TCRs come from a woman between 35 and 50 years old with Graves' hyperthyroidism that later progressed to Graves' ophthalmopathy.

Notes on this clonotype: This may come from a read error, since a much larger clone is one base off. The rearrangement joins TRBV6-1 to TRBJ1-5; 7 positions agree with TRBD1. The CDR3 contains 15 residues. Trimming removed 6 bases from V and 4 bases from J; junction bases left unmatched: 9. Germline lookup yields CDR1 MNHNS and CDR2 SASEGT. The CDR3 reads CASSDRRGQNQPQHF. In DNA, the CDR3 is TGTGCCAGCAGCGACAGGCGGGGACAGAATCAGCCCCAGCATTTT.

This clonotype turned up a few times. V gene TRBV20-1 combines with J gene TRBJ2-7; TRBD2 aligns across 7 bases. Germline V gives CDR1 DFQATT, CDR2 SNEGSKA (reference sequence). The V and J ends lost 5 bases and 0 bases, in that order; junction bases with no gene match: 7. The CDR3 sequence is 14 residues long. The CDR3 here is CSAPPGGNSYEQYF. CDR3 coding DNA: TGCAGTGCTCCGCCGGGAGGAAACTCCTACGAGCAGTACTTC.

The rearrangement joins TRBV5-1 to TRBJ2-1; D is possibly TRBD1 (5 bases). The CDR3 runs to 16 residues. The V and J ends lost 3 bases and 1 base respectively, with 14 bases between them. The germline gives CDR1 SGHRS, CDR2 YFSETQ. The CDR3 loop reads CASSSPRAASYNEQFF. CDR3 DNA: TGCGCCAGCAGCTCTCCCAGGGCGGCATCCTACAATGAGCAGTTCTTC. Supplemented by reference TRBV5-1 and TRBJ2-1, the full variable domain reads KAGVTQTPRYLIKTRGQQVTLSCSPISGHRSVSWYQQTPGQGLQFLFEYFSETQRNKGNFPGRFSGRQFSNSRSEMNVSTLELGDSALYLCASSSPRAASYNEQFFGPGTRLTVL.

A few counts support this clonotype. V is TRBV5-8 and J is TRBJ2-1; 9 nucleotides align to TRBD1. Germline trimming cut 3 bases from V and 10 bases from J; bases unmatched to any gene: 14. Germline CDR1 reads SGHTS; CDR2 reads YDEGEE. The CDR3 spans 16 residues. The DNA for the CDR3 is TGTGCCAGCAGCTGGCTACAGGGGGCCAACCGTATGGAGCAGTTCTTC. Residues: CASSWLQGANRMEQFF.

This clonotype appeared many times. The CDR3 DNA reads TGTGCCAGTGATTCGTTAGCGGGACAGCAGTTCTTC. This sequence encodes CASDSLAGQQFF. The chain has TRBV19 and TRBJ2-1; 8 nucleotides align to TRBD2. This CDR3 has 12 amino acids. Unmatched junction bases numbered 8, after V lost 8 bases and J lost 11 bases. Germline CDR1 reads LNHDA; CDR2 reads SQIVND (reference sequence).

The chain combines TRBV30 with TRBJ1-1; unclear D gene. The V gene's germline CDR1 is GTSNPN and CDR2 SVGIG (reference sequence). There are 12 residues in the CDR3. V dropped 5 bases and J dropped 7 bases, with 14 bases sitting between them. The CDR3 nucleotides are TGTGCCTGGGGATTCCTCCAGGTTGAAGCTTTCTTT. It is translated as CAWGFLQVEAFF. Together with reference TRBV30 and TRBJ1-1, the CDR3 gives the full variable domain: SQTIHQWPATLVQPVGSPLSLECTVEGTSNPNLYWYRQAAGRGLQLLFYSVGIGQISSEVPQNLSASRPQDRQFILSSKKLLLSDSGFYLCAWGFLQVEAFFGQGTRLTVV.

This clonotype was found many times. The chain has TRBV12-3 or TRBV12-4 and TRBJ2-2, with TRBD2 as a possible D gene (5 bases). The CDR3 is 14 amino acids. Trimming took off 6 bases at V and 0 bases at J, with 8 bases between the two ends. CDR3 bases: TGTGCCAGCAGGGAGGAAGCGAACACCGGGGAGCTGTTTTTT. Translation gives CASREEANTGELFF.

This clonotype was counted many times. A much larger clone lies one base from this, so it may be a read error. This rearrangement joins TRBV28 to TRBJ1-5; D not certain. Germline V gene sequence: CDR1 MDHEN, CDR2 SYDVKM. This CDR3 contains 12 residues. V was cut by 2 bases and J by 3 bases, with 2 bases left in between. In DNA form, the CDR3 reads TGTGCCAGCAGTTTACACAATCAGCCCCAGCATTTT. It encodes CASSLHNQPQHF.